This entry concerns a single TCR beta chain. The data were produced by immunoSEQ multiplex PCR, yet TCRdb's version contains in-frame clones alone and is incomplete. The top ten clones hold around 4.7% of a sample with approximately 150,000 clones, roughly 90% of them seen once. This entry belongs to a study of control samples from healthy donors and cancer patients. Unmatched junction bases numbered 7, after V lost 5 bases and J lost 4 bases. Germline lookup yields CDR1 SGHTA and CDR2 FQGNSA. This CDR3 spans 15 amino acids. V usage is TRBV7-2 and J usage is TRBJ1-5, with TRBD1 matching 8 bases. The specimen sequenced was blood. The sequence derives from a man aged 25 to 45 in good health. The CDR3 region is CASSIGQGRNQPQHF. In DNA form, the CDR3 reads TGTGCCAGCAGCATCGGACAGGGAAGAAATCAGCCCCAGCATTTT.